Listed here are 5 T cell receptor beta chains from one sample, sequenced in a study of T cell repertoires in cytomegalovirus infection. Using its own MiXCR run on the reads, TCRdb lists one record per CDR3 protein. In the table there are roughly 230,000 distinct CDR3 sequences, roughly 23% of which are singletons. The sequencing input was CD8+ T cells from PBMCs. These receptor sequences come from a human donor in good health (CMV status not recorded). Some clones in this sample may be carry-over from other donors' samples.

In its sample, this clonotype was seen a few times. V and J are TRBV9 and TRBJ1-2; D is uncertain. Germline CDR1 SGDLS, CDR2 YYNGEE. Trimming took 7 bases from V and 8 from J, leaving 15 bases between them. This CDR3 is 12 amino acids long. The CDR3 region has the DNA TGTGCCAGCGGGTTCTCGGATCGGGGCTACACCTTC. Translated: CASGFSDRGYTF.

This clonotype showed up just a few times. This chain joins TRBV29-1 and TRBJ1-2, with D unresolved. Germline V CDR1 and CDR2: SQVTM, ANQGSEA. Trimming left V 7 bases short and J 8 bases short, with 14 bases between. The CDR3 has 11 residues. As DNA, the CDR3 is TGCAGCGCCCGGACGTTAGAGGGCTACACCTTC. Translated, it gives CSARTLEGYTF.

The rearrangement links TRBV29-1 to TRBJ1-1, with TRBD1 as a possible D gene (6 bases). Germline values: CDR1 SQVTM, CDR2 ANQGSEA. Trimming left V 8 bases short and J 1 base short, with 11 bases between. The CDR3 covers 12 residues. The CDR3 nucleotides are TGCAGCTTCAGGACAGCGAACACTGAAGCTTTCTTT. Translating it yields CSFRTANTEAFF.

The table lists this clonotype with a few counts. A read error may account for a junction end that differs from germline. The chain is built from TRBV25-1 and TRBJ2-7; D remains ambiguous. This CDR3 region has 13 residues. Germline V gene sequence: CDR1 MGHDK, CDR2 SYGVNS. CDR3 in DNA: TGTGCCAGCAGTGTTGTGGGCTCCTCCGAGCAGTACTTC. Protein sequence: CASSVVGSSEQYF.

This clonotype was detected only a few times. The chain couples TRBV19 to TRBJ1-1; perhaps TRBD1 as D (6 bases). CDR3 length: 18 amino acids. The ends were cut back, 6 bases at V and 3 bases at J, with 26 bases in the middle. Germline-derived CDR1 and CDR2 are LNHDA and SQIVND (reference sequence). The DNA of the CDR3 is TGTGCCAGTAGCCCTGAGGACAGTTTAATCGGGTGGGACACTGAAGCTTTCTTT. Amino acid sequence: CASSPEDSLIGWDTEAFF.